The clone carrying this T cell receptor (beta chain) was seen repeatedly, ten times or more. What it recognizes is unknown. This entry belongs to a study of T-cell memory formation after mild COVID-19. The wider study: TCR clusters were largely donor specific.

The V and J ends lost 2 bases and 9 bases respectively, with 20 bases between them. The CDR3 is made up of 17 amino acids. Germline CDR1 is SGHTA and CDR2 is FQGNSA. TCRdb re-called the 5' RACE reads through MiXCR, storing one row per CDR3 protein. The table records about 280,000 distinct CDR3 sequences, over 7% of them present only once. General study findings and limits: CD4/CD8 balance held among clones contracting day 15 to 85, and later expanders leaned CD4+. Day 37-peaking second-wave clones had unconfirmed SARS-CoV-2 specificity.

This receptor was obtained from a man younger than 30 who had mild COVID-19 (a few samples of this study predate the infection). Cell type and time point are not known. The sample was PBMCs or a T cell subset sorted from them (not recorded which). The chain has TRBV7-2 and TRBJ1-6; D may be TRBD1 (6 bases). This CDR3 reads CASSLRGLAGVRSPLHF. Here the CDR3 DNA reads TGTGCCAGCAGCTTAAGGGGGTTGGCTGGGGTTCGTTCACCCCTCCACTTT.